The T cell receptor beta chain under discussion was sequenced for a study of CD8+ T cells in alopecia areata. Alopecia areata patients gave lesional scalp punch biopsies and peripheral blood samples. Between the trimmed V and J ends, which lost 4 bases and 6 bases, there was a span of 7 bases. In germline, CDR1 is SNHLY, CDR2 FYNNEI. The CDR3 contains 12 residues. A single count supports this clone. Following extraction, RNA underwent reverse transcription to cDNA, which served as the sequencing template. Some clones are missing from TCRdb's copy, which holds only in-frame ones; the method was immunoSEQ multiplex PCR. The sample holds around 250,000 clones, 67% seen once.

The sequence was collected from a human donor with alopecia areata. The rearrangement links TRBV2 to TRBJ2-1; D call uncertain. The sample here was CD4+ T cells sorted from blood, taken at week 0. CDR3 residues: CASSARSNEQFF. The CDR3 DNA reads TGTGCCAGCAGTGCGCGGAGCAATGAGCAGTTCTTC.